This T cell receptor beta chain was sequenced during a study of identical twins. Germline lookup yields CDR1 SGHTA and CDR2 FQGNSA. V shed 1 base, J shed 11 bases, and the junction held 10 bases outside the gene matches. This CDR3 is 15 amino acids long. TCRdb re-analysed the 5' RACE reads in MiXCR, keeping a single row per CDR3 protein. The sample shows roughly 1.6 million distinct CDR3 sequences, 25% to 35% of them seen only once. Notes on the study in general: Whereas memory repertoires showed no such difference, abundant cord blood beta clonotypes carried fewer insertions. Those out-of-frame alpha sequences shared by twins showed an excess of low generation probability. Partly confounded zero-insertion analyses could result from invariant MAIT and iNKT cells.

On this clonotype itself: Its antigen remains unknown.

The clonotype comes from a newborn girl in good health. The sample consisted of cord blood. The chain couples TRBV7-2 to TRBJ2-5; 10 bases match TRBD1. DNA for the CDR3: TGTGCCAGCAGCTTAGGCGGGACAGGGGCCAATGAGCAGTACTTC. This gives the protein CASSLGGTGANEQYF.